The clone carrying this T cell receptor beta chain was counted only a few times. This CDR3 is built from 17 residues. The V end was cut by 0 bases, the J end by 4 bases, with 18 bases between. CDR1 is MGHRA, CDR2 YSYEKL, per germline. This sample stems from a study of Ad26.COV2.S vaccination and SARS-CoV-2 variants. The treatment denotes: around 19 received Ad26.COV2.S at low or high dose, single or two shots; five or six received placebo; per-sample allocation not given. Material that was analyzed had been drawn on day 63 after the first vaccine or placebo injection. Here immunoSEQ multiplex PCR was the method, and the copy in TCRdb shows in-frame clones only, minus some. This repertoire shows around 400,000 clones, approximately 89% found once; its top ten account for under 2%.

This receptor was obtained from a person between 18 and 59 years old who received the Ad26.COV2.S COVID-19 vaccine or a placebo. The chain uses TRBV4-1 and TRBJ1-2, with D maybe TRBD1 (5 bases). The specimen comprised peripheral blood, sampled in a trial of Ad26.COV2.S vaccine versus placebo. CDR3 region: CASSQDRRDPSPYGYTF. CDR3 DNA: TGCGCCAGCAGCCAAGATCGGAGGGACCCCAGCCCCTATGGCTACACCTTC.